The 5 T cell receptor beta chains below come from one sample, sequenced in a study of shared clonotypes between healthy human individuals. The method was immunoSEQ multiplex PCR; TCRdb's version includes in-frame clones alone and lacks a portion of them. Of roughly 700,000 clones in the sample, around 74% were seen once. The sample comprised memory CD4+ T cells sorted from blood. Subset described: CD45RA-negative fraction. The source is a young woman in good health.

The rearrangement joins TRBV5-1 to TRBJ2-3; possibly TRBD1 for D (6 bases). The V gene lost 7 bases and the J gene lost 2 bases, with 14 bases spanning the gap. This CDR3 is 14 amino acids long. Germline CDR1 SGHRS, CDR2 YFSETQ. This CDR3 is CASFPGQPTDTQYF. DNA for the CDR3: TGCGCCAGCTTCCCGGGACAACCCACAGATACGCAGTATTTT.

V is TRBV5-1 and J is TRBJ1-4; D gene uncertain. This CDR3 is 14 amino acids long. Trimming stripped 3 bases from V and 6 bases from J, with 12 bases between. Germline V CDR1 and CDR2: SGHRS, YFSETQ. The CDR3 loop is CASSSYYQDEKLFF. The CDR3 nucleotides are TGCGCCAGCAGCTCCTATTACCAGGATGAAAAACTGTTTTTT. Looking up the rest from reference TRBV5-1 and TRBJ1-4 gives the full variable domain: KAGVTQTPRYLIKTRGQQVTLSCSPISGHRSVSWYQQTPGQGLQFLFEYFSETQRNKGNFPGRFSGRQFSNSRSEMNVSTLELGDSALYLCASSSYYQDEKLFFGSGTQLSVL.

The chain carries TRBV11-2 and TRBJ2-4; the D gene is possibly TRBD1 (6 bases). Germline values: CDR1 SGHAT, CDR2 FQNNGV. The CDR3 totals 14 residues. The V end lost 2 bases, the J end lost 4 bases, and 9 bases lay between the germline ends. The CDR3 region is CASSLSQGKNIQYF. CDR3 DNA: TGTGCCAGCAGCTTATCCCAGGGGAAAAACATTCAGTACTTC. The whole variable domain, filled in from reference TRBV11-2 and TRBJ2-4, reads EAGVAQSPRYKIIEKRQSVAFWCNPISGHATLYWYQQILGQGPKLLIQFQNNGVVDDSQLPKDRFSAERLKGVDSTLKIQPAKLEDSAVYLCASSLSQGKNIQYFGAGTRLSVL.

Turning to this clone: Other DNA sequences in the same sample also yield this CDR3. V is TRBV5-1 and J is TRBJ1-1, with D perhaps matching TRBD1 (5 bases). The length of the CDR3 is 13 residues. The V end lost 4 bases, the J end lost 0 bases, and 7 bases lay between the germline ends. Germline assignment: CDR1 SGHRS and CDR2 YFSETQ. The chain's CDR3 is CASSPGVNTEAFF. CDR3 DNA: TGCGCCAGCAGCCCGGGGGTGAACACTGAAGCTTTCTTT.

V usage is TRBV6-1 and J usage is TRBJ1-1; D call uncertain. This CDR3 comprises 12 residues. V lost 2 bases and J lost 7, with 8 bases in between. Germline V lookup: CDR1 MNHNS, CDR2 SASEGT. In nucleotides, the CDR3 is TGTGCCAGCAGTGAATGGGGAGATGAAGCTTTCTTT. It yields the protein CASSEWGDEAFF.